A single sample is the source of the 20 T cell receptor beta chains below, sequenced in a study of early T cells in non-severe SARS-CoV-2 infection. TCRdb recomputed calls from the 5' RACE reads with MiXCR, one row per CDR3 protein. The table shows about 48,000 distinct CDR3 sequences, with roughly 5.5% occurring only once. The sequencing input was whole blood. The source of these receptors is an adult who was a healthcare worker with PCR-confirmed SARS-CoV-2 infection or an uninfected control (not recorded which).

Details on this clonotype: A much larger clonotype is one base distant, so this may be a read error. The chain has TRBV12-3 or TRBV12-4 and TRBJ2-7; D unclear. The CDR3 is made up of 11 amino acids. CDR3: CVSSLGPEQYF. CDR3 nucleotides: TGTGTCAGCAGTTTAGGGCCCGAGCAGTACTTC.

This clonotype was observed at least ten times. This chain joins TRBV28 and TRBJ2-2; 11 bases align to TRBD1. With V trimmed by 1 base and J by 8 bases, 6 bases remained unmatched. This CDR3 has 16 residues. The V gene's germline CDR1 is MDHEN and CDR2 SYDVKM. The DNA for the CDR3 is TGTGCCAGCAGTTTATTCGGACAGGGGGCAAGGGGGGAGCTGTTTTTT. Residues: CASSLFGQGARGELFF.

At least ten counts were recorded for this clonotype. The chain employs TRBV29-1 and TRBJ1-1, with 7 bases aligning to TRBD1. V shed 6 bases and J 12 bases; nucleotides not matched to a gene: 10. The CDR3 consists of 11 residues. CDR1 and CDR2 from the germline V gene are SQVTM and ANQGSEA. CDR3 sequence (DNA): TGCAGCGTCGCTTCTCAGGGGGGTACTTTCTTT. It is translated as CSVASQGGTFF.

This chain links TRBV5-1 with TRBJ2-2; D might be TRBD2 (6 bases). Germline CDR1 reads SGHRS; CDR2 reads YFSETQ. V was shortened by 2 bases and J by 4 bases, with 12 bases between the two germline ends. The length of the CDR3 is 15 residues. As DNA, the CDR3 is TGCGCCAGCAGCTTACGGGAGCCTGGCACCGGGGAGCTGTTTTTT. Its protein product is CASSLREPGTGELFF.

The rearrangement links TRBV20-1 to TRBJ2-1; D ambiguous. The V end was cut by 3 bases, the J end by 4 bases, with 16 bases between. The CDR3 runs 15 residues. Looked up from germline, CDR1 is DFQATT and CDR2 is SNEGSKA (reference sequence). CDR3 coding DNA: TGCAGTGCTAGTGGAGCTAGGAAGACATACAATGAGCAGTTCTTC. This codes for CSASGARKTYNEQFF.

This clonotype was recorded many times. This chain links TRBV20-1 with TRBJ1-1, with 9 bases that match TRBD1. Trimming at V came to 3 bases and at J to 4 bases, leaving 3 bases not matched to a gene. The CDR3 spans 13 residues. Germline-derived CDR1 and CDR2 are DFQATT and SNEGSKA (reference sequence). The CDR3 coding sequence is TGCAGTGCTAGGGTGACAGGGGGCACTGAAGCTTTCTTT. Encoded protein: CSARVTGGTEAFF.

V and J are TRBV10-3 and TRBJ1-6; D gene uncertain. With 6 bases removed from V and 9 bases from J, the gap between germline ends came to 12 bases. The CDR3 has 13 residues. Germline loops: CDR1 ENHRY, CDR2 SYGVKD. The CDR3 is CAIRTDMGSPLHF. The CDR3 nucleotides are TGTGCCATCAGGACTGATATGGGTTCACCCCTCCACTTT.

This clonotype appeared many times. The gene calls are TRBV30 and TRBJ1-5, with no clear D. The V gene's germline CDR1 is GTSNPN and CDR2 SVGIG (reference sequence). The CDR3 runs to 13 residues. Trimming shortened V by 0 bases and J by 0 bases, and 3 bases separated the two germline ends. The CDR3 loop reads CAWSVDSNQPQHF. CDR3 bases: TGTGCCTGGAGTGTAGATAGCAATCAGCCCCAGCATTTT.

In its sample, this clonotype was seen many times. This rearrangement joins TRBV20-1 to TRBJ2-1, with 11 bases fitting TRBD1. The CDR3 runs 16 residues. Per the germline V gene, CDR1 is DFQATT and CDR2 is SNEGSKA (reference sequence). The V and J ends lost 4 bases and 0 bases, in that order; junction bases with no gene match: 5. CDR3 protein: CSAKTDRGLSYNEQFF. DNA for the CDR3: TGCAGTGCTAAAACGGACAGGGGGCTCTCCTACAATGAGCAGTTCTTC.

This clonotype was found many times. The chain joins TRBV6-2 or TRBV6-3 to TRBJ2-7; TRBD2 is a possible D gene (6 bases). Deletions cut 6 bases from V and 0 bases from J, with 15 bases between. This CDR3 comprises 15 residues. Germline assignment: CDR1 MNHEY and CDR2 SVGEGT. Written as DNA, the CDR3 is TGTGCCAGCAGCAGCACTAGCAGGAGCTCCTACGAGCAGTACTTC. Residues: CASSSTSRSSYEQYF.

This chain joins TRBV7-2 and TRBJ2-1, with 11 bases identical to TRBD1. This CDR3 has 15 residues. Trimming at V came to 5 bases and at J to 9 bases, leaving 9 bases not matched to a gene. Germline CDR1 and CDR2: SGHTA and FQGNSA. The CDR3 loop reads CASSPLTGTGGEQFF. CDR3 nucleotides: TGTGCCAGCAGCCCTCTTACCGGGACAGGGGGTGAGCAGTTCTTC.

This clonotype was detected many times. V gene TRBV18 combines with J gene TRBJ1-1; D is undetermined. The germline V and J ends were trimmed by 3 bases and 1 base, with 9 bases remaining between them. The CDR3 is 14 residues long. CDR1 is KGHSH and CDR2 is LQKENI in the germline V gene. CDR3 sequence reads: CASSPGLSNTEAFF. The CDR3 region has the DNA TGTGCCAGCTCACCCGGGCTATCGAACACTGAAGCTTTCTTT.

This clonotype turned up a few times. The chain uses TRBV7-9 and TRBJ2-7; D might be TRBD2 (6 bases). The CDR3 is made up of 14 amino acids. In germline, CDR1 is SEHNR, CDR2 FQNEAQ (reference sequence). Between the trimmed V and J ends, which lost 1 base and 6 bases, there was a span of 13 bases. CDR3 protein: CASSLGGGTSEQYF. For the CDR3, the DNA is TGTGCCAGCAGCTTAGGAGGCGGGACGTCCGAGCAGTACTTC.

In its sample, this clonotype was seen many times. The rearrangement joins TRBV28 to TRBJ2-7, with D perhaps given as TRBD1 or TRBD2 (5 bases each). The CDR3 contains 12 residues. The germline V gene encodes CDR1 MDHEN and CDR2 SYDVKM. Trimming left V 7 bases short and J 3 bases short, with 10 bases between. The chain's CDR3 is CASTGTVYEQYF. In DNA form, the CDR3 reads TGTGCCAGCACCGGGACGGTCTACGAGCAGTACTTC.

This clonotype was observed many times. The junction departs from germline at one end; a sequencing error may be responsible. In DNA form, the CDR3 reads TGTGCCAGCAGTTACATTGGGACAGGTAACCTGAGGGCTGAAGTTTTCTTT. This gives the protein CASSYIGTGNLRAEVFF. The chain joins TRBV6-6 to TRBJ1-1; 8 nucleotides align to TRBD1. The CDR3 totals 17 residues. Germline loops: CDR1 MNHNY, CDR2 SVGAGI (reference sequence).

This clonotype was seen many times. The genes are TRBV20-1 and TRBJ2-1; TRBD2 is a possible D gene (6 bases). The CDR3 contains 15 residues. Trimming removed 4 bases at V and 6 bases at J, with 19 bases between. Per the germline V gene, CDR1 is DFQATT and CDR2 is SNEGSKA (reference sequence). The CDR3 DNA follows: TGCAGTGCTAACCAAGGGAGGCCCCAGGGCAATGAGCAGTTCTTC. It translates to CSANQGRPQGNEQFF.

This clonotype was detected many times. The V and J genes are TRBV20-1 and TRBJ1-3, with unresolved D. The CDR3 runs to 15 residues. The germline V gene encodes CDR1 DFQATT and CDR2 SNEGSKA (reference sequence). With 0 bases removed from V and 0 bases from J, the gap between germline ends came to 9 bases. CDR3: CSARDLADSGNTIYF. CDR3 in DNA: TGCAGTGCTAGAGATTTGGCAGACTCTGGAAACACCATATATTTT.

This clonotype was counted ten times or more. The rearrangement links TRBV3-1 to TRBJ1-1, with D unresolved. The CDR3 sequence is 13 residues long. The V end lost 5 bases, the J end lost 5 bases, and 12 bases lay between the germline ends. Germline loops: CDR1 LGHDT, CDR2 YNNKEL (reference sequence). CDR3 amino acids: CASSTTSKTEAFF. As DNA, the CDR3 is TGTGCCAGCAGCACAACTTCCAAGACTGAAGCTTTCTTT.

This clonotype was counted many times. The rearrangement joins TRBV27 to TRBJ2-4; D remains unclear. The CDR3 runs to 11 residues. The germline gives CDR1 MNHEY, CDR2 SMNVEV (reference sequence). V gave up 10 bases and J gave up 2 bases, with 6 bases separating them. The DNA for the CDR3 is TGTGCCAAGCGTCCCAAAAACATTCAGTACTTC. Its protein product is CAKRPKNIQYF.

V usage is TRBV7-9 and J usage is TRBJ2-7, with 9 bases aligning to TRBD1. This CDR3 has 20 residues. Germline loops: CDR1 SEHNR, CDR2 FQNEAQ (reference sequence). Trimming cost V 5 bases and J 4 bases; bases outside gene matches: 24. CDR3 nucleotide sequence: TGTGCCAGCAGCCAGCACCCCGGGACAGGGAGGGCCGCGCTTCCTTACGAGCAGTACTTC. Encoded protein: CASSQHPGTGRAALPYEQYF.